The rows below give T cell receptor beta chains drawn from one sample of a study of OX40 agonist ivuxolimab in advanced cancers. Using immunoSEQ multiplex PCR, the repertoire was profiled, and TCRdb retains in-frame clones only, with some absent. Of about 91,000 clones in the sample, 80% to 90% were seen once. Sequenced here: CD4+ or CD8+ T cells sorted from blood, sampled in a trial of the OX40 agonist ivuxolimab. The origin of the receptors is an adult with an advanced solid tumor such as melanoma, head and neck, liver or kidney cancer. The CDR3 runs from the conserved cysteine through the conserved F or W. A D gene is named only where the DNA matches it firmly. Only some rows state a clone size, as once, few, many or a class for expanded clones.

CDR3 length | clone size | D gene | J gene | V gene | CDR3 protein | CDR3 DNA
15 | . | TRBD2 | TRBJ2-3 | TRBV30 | CAWSVGGGDTDTQYF | TGTGCCTGGAGTGTAGGCGGGGGGGACACAGATACGCAGTATTTT
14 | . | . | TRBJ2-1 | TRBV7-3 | CASSPSVGYNEQFF | TGTGCCAGCAGCCCTAGCGTGGGCTACAATGAGCAGTTCTTC
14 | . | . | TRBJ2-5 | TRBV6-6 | CASTLGTDSLPSYF | TGTGCCAGCACCTTAGGGACGGACAGCTTACCCAGTTACTTC
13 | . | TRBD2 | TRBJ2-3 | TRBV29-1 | CSGERGVTDTQYF | TGCAGCGGTGAGCGGGGTGTCACAGATACGCAGTATTTT
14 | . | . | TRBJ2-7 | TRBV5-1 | CASTQGSTNYEQYF | TGCGCCAGCACCCAGGGCTCCACAAACTACGAGCAGTACTTC
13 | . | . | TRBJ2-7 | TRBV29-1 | CSVALTGDYEQYF | TGCAGCGTTGCCTTGACAGGTGACTACGAGCAGTACTTC
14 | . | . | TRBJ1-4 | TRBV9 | CASSVGRSNEKLFF | TGTGCCAGCAGCGTTGGCAGATCTAATGAAAAACTGTTTTTT
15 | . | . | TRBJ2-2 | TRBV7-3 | CASSYGGAGTGELFF | TGTGCCAGCAGCTACGGGGGAGCGGGCACCGGGGAGCTGTTTTTT
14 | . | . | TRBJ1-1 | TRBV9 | CASSPTGSNTEAFF | TGTGCCAGCAGCCCCACAGGGTCGAACACTGAAGCTTTCTTT
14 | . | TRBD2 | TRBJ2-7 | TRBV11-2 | CASSPRTSVNEQYF | TGTGCCAGCAGCCCAAGGACTAGCGTAAACGAGCAGTACTTC
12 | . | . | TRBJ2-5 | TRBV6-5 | CASSTRAETQYF | TGTGCCAGCAGTACGCGAGCGGAGACCCAGTACTTC
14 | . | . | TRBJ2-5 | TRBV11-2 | CASSRTARQETQYF | TGTGCCAGCAGCCGAACAGCGAGGCAAGAGACCCAGTACTTC
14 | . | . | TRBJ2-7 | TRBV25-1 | CASSGRYRPYEQYF | TGTGCCAGCAGTGGTCGGTACAGACCCTACGAGCAGTACTTC
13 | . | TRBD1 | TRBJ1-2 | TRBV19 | CASRADRGYGYTF | TGTGCCAGTAGGGCCGACAGGGGCTATGGCTACACCTTC
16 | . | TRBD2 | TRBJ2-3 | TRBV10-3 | CAISERVAGGADTQYF | TGTGCCATCAGTGAGCGGGTAGCGGGAGGGGCAGATACGCAGTATTTT
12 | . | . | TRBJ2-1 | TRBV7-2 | CASSTANPEQFF | TGTGCCAGCAGCACAGCTAACCCTGAGCAGTTCTTC
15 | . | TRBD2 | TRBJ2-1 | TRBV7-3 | CASSPRLAGAHEQFF | TGTGCCAGCAGCCCACGACTAGCGGGAGCCCATGAGCAGTTCTTC
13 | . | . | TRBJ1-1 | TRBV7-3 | CASSFRTNTEAFF | TGTGCCAGCAGCTTCCGGACAAACACTGAAGCTTTCTTT
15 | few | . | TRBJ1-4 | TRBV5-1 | CASSRIGSANEKLFF | TGCGCCAGCAGCCGGATTGGGTCCGCTAATGAAAAACTGTTTTTT
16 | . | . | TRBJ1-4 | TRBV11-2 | CASSRLTGGTNEKLFF | TGTGCCAGCAGCCGCTTAACCGGAGGAACTAATGAAAAACTGTTTTTT
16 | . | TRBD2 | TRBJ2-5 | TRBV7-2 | CASSPGLAGGQETQYF | TGTGCCAGCAGCCCGGGACTAGCGGGAGGCCAAGAGACCCAGTACTTC
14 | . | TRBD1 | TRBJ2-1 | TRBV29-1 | CSVAGQGAPNEQFF | TGCAGCGTTGCTGGACAGGGGGCGCCCAATGAGCAGTTCTTC
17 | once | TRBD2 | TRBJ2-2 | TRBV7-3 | CASSFGTSGRGTGELFF | TGTGCCAGCAGCTTCGGGACTAGCGGGAGAGGTACCGGGGAGCTGTTTTTT
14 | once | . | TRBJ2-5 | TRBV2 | CASRILGGEETQYF | TGTGCCAGCAGGATACTAGGGGGAGAAGAGACCCAGTACTTC
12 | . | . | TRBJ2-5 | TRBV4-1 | CASSQPQETQYF | TGCGCCAGCAGCCAACCCCAAGAGACCCAGTACTTC
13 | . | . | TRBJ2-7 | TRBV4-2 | CASSLDRSLEQYF | TGTGCCAGCAGCCTAGATAGGAGCCTCGAGCAGTACTTC
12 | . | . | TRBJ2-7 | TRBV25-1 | CASSQHVERTYF | TGTGCCAGCAGTCAGCACGTGGAGCGAACGTACTTC
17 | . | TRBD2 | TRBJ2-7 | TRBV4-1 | CASSQELAGVMPYEQYF | TGCGCCAGCAGCCAAGAGTTAGCGGGAGTTATGCCCTACGAGCAGTACTTC
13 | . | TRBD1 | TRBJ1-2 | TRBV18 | CASSPTGEYGYTF | TGTGCCAGCTCACCAACAGGGGAATATGGCTACACCTTC
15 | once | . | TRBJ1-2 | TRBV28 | CASRTVSGYNYGYTF | TGTGCCAGCAGAACGGTGAGCGGATATAACTATGGCTACACCTTC
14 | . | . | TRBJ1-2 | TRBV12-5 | CASAKDSIAYGYTF | TGTGCTAGTGCAAAAGACAGTATAGCCTATGGCTACACCTTC
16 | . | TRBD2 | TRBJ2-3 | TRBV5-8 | CASSLGTSGDTDTQYF | TGTGCCAGCAGCTTGGGGACTAGCGGAGACACAGATACGCAGTATTTT
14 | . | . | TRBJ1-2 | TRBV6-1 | CASSEPSGFYGYTF | TGTGCCAGCAGTGAGCCCAGCGGGTTTTACGGCTACACCTTC
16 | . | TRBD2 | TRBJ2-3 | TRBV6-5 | CASSWLTGGPTDTQYF | TGTGCCAGCAGTTGGCTCACGGGAGGCCCCACAGATACGCAGTATTTT
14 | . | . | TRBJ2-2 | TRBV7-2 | CASSSLGVTGELFF | TGTGCCAGCAGCTCACTGGGGGTAACCGGGGAGCTGTTTTTT
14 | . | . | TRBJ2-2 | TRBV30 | CAWRRAGGTGELFF | TGTGCCTGGAGGCGGGCAGGGGGGACCGGGGAGCTGTTTTTT
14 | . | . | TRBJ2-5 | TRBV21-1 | CATPGRDFQETQYF | TGTGCCACCCCTGGCCGGGACTTCCAGGAGACCCAGTACTTC
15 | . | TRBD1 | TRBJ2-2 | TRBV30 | CAWSTGQGWTGELFF | TGTGCCTGGAGCACGGGACAGGGGTGGACCGGGGAGCTGTTTTTT
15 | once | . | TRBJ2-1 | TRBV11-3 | CASSFVQDLYNEQFF | TGTGCCAGCAGCTTTGTGCAGGACCTATACAATGAGCAGTTCTTC
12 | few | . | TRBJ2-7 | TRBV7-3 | CASSRRNYEQYF | TGTGCCAGCAGTCGACGGAACTACGAGCAGTACTTC
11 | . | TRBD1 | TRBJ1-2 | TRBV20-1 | CSARKTGNYTF | TGCAGTGCTAGAAAGACAGGGAACTACACCTTC
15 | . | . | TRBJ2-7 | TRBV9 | CASSAGGTGEYEQYF | TGTGCCAGCAGCGCGGGGGGGACAGGAGAATACGAGCAGTACTTC
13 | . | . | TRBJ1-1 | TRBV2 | CASRTATGLEAFF | TGTGCCAGTCGGACAGCCACCGGGCTCGAAGCTTTCTTT
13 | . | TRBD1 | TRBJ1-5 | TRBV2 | CASSSGGDQPQHF | TGTGCCAGCAGTTCAGGGGGGGATCAGCCCCAGCATTTT
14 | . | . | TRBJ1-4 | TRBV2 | CASKRGSNNEKLFF | TGTGCCAGTAAGAGGGGCAGCAATAATGAAAAACTGTTTTTT
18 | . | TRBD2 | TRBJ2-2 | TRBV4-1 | CASSQDRVIAGNTGELFF | TGCGCCAGCAGCCAAGATCGGGTGATAGCGGGGAACACCGGGGAGCTGTTTTTT
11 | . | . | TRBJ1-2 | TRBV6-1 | CASSEHYGYTF | TGTGCCAGCAGTGAACACTATGGCTACACCTTC